The entry below describes one T cell receptor beta chain. Antigen unknown. The sample originates from a study of resident and recirculating memory T cells in vitiligo. Whole-study findings and limits: No single dominant TCR clone appeared; lesion clonality varied.

This CDR3 contains 14 residues. Losses at the gene ends were 1 base for V and 7 bases for J; bases not matched to a gene: 4. Looked up from germline, CDR1 is MGHDK and CDR2 is SYGVNS. Measured with immunoSEQ multiplex PCR; TCRdb has only the in-frame clones, and not every one. The sample consists of 40,000 to 45,000 clones, around 90% of them appearing once. This chain connects TRBV25-1 to TRBJ1-2; 9 nucleotides align to TRBD1. The sequencing input was blood. This clonotype originated in a male donor with vitiligo. The CDR3 DNA follows: TGTGCCAGCAGTGAATCCGGGACAGGGTTTGGCTACACCTTC. Translated: CASSESGTGFGYTF.